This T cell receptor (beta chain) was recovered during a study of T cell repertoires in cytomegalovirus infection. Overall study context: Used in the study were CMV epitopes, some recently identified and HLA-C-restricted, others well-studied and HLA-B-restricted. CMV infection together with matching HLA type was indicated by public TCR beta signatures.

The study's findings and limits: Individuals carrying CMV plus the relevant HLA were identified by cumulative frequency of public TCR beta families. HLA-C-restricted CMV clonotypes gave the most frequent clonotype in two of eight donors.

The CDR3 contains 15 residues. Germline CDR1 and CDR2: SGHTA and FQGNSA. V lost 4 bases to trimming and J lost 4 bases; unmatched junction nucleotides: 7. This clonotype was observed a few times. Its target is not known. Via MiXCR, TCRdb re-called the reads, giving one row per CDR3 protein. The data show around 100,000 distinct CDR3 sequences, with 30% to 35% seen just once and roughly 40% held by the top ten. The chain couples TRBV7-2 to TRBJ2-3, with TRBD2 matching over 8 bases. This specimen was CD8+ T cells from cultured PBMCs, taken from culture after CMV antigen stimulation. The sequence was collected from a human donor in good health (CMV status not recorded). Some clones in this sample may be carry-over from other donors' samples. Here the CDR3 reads CASSSIAGSADTQYF. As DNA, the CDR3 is TGTGCCAGCAGCTCGATAGCGGGGTCGGCAGATACGCAGTATTTT.